This T cell receptor (beta chain) was captured by sequencing in a study of regulatory T cells in long-lasting Graves disease. Sample time point: newly diagnosed GD, antithyroid drugs for less than 3 months. TCR sequences were obtained from RNA taken from PBMCs. The authors built TCR beta libraries using iRepertoire HTBI primers and Arm-PCR of CDR3 regions. TCRdb itself ran the multiplex PCR reads through MiXCR, one entry per CDR3 protein. Of 520,000 or so distinct CDR3 sequences listed, around 12% were seen once; the top ten hold about 8.9%. Many counts were recorded for this clonotype. The CDR3 has 14 residues. J was trimmed by 4 bases and V by 6 bases; bases with no gene match: 8. Germline loops: CDR1 SQVTM, CDR2 ANQGSEA. This sample was also put to use in a study of T cells in Graves' hyperthyroidism and ophthalmopathy. That report notes: The model foresaw ophthalmopathy a median around 6 months prior to onset.

Sample: peripheral blood mononuclear cells (PBMCs), taken at new diagnosis, from a patient treated with antithyroid drugs. The gene calls are TRBV29-1 and TRBJ2-3, with 9 bases fitting TRBD1. This clonotype originated in a woman aged 25 to 39 with Graves disease. The CDR3 nucleotides read TGCAGCGTAGCCCCGGGACAGGGTCCAGATACGCAGTATTTT. This translates into CSVAPGQGPDTQYF.